This record concerns one TCR beta chain sequence. Its antigen remains undetermined. Qualities for individual bases were not recorded, and no much larger clone is one base off. The donors were healthy, HIV-negative adults with no recently reported acute infections or vaccinations. All donors were Caucasian adults living in Nashville, Tennessee, USA. CD4+ T cells were enriched by magnetic negative selection; naive cells were then positively selected on CD45RA, and the negative fraction formed the memory subset. Blood was collected by leukapheresis, and PBMCs were isolated by Ficoll-Histopaque density gradient centrifugation and then cryopreserved in liquid nitrogen vapor phase. Analytical flow cytometry was used to check the purity and quantity of every magnetically sorted T cell population. Each sorted fraction had its genomic DNA isolated and then quantified by UV absorbance on a Nanodrop 2000c. V gives up 5 bases and J gives up 5 bases, and the segment between their germline ends measures 16 bases. Reading the germline V gene (reference sequence) gives CDR1 MNHEY and CDR2 SMNVEV. Its CDR3 holds 14 amino acids, cysteine through phenylalanine. The sequence is cut down to CDR3 DNA, 42 bases in frame from base 1.

The sample is drawn from a study of shared clonotypes between healthy human individuals (dated by TCRdb to 2018 to 2021). With respect to the entire study: Two women and a few men aged 18 to 49 years were included in the cohort. Per donor, three plates each were used for CD4 naive and CD4 memory, two for CD8 naive, and one for CD8 memory. Blood TCR repertoires of about 5 healthy adults were deeply sequenced to estimate repertoire size and the extent of clonotype sharing between individuals. To increase sequencing depth and limit assay-specific biases, TCR repertoire library preparation and sequencing were carried out by different laboratories using diverse techniques. Between about 0.85 and 9.5 billion PBMCs per donor were obtained by leukapheresis. General study outcomes and caveats: Higher generation probabilities were observed for clonotypes shared by all four sorted-subset donors than for non-shared clonotypes. Even with the large sequencing depth, rarefaction of the sorted-subset datasets indicated that sequencing was incomplete. Sampling was limited to blood, and TCR repertoires in tissue likely differ from TCR repertoires in blood. Pairwise subsampling led to the expectation that sequencing depth would affect the degree of clonotype sharing among donors. About 5% of naive CD4, roughly 3.6% of naive CD8, 2.3% of memory CD4, and 0.4% of memory CD8 clonotypes were shared across several donors. Larger estimated clonotype richness was generally found for naive subsets than for memory subsets. Because the study included only a small number of donors, the genetic and exposure-history diversity represented was limited.

TCR CDR3 regions were amplified from genomic DNA by multiplex PCR using the deep immunoSEQ assay. Extracted genomic DNA from each cell subset was distributed evenly across all wells of several immunoSEQ 96-well plates, and each plate was treated as a replicate. For sorted subsets, each replicate PCR was loaded with 200 ng genomic DNA, equivalent to 30,000 to 35,000 T cell genomes. The purified libraries were quantified using a Qubit 3.0 fluorometer, sized with a Bioanalyzer 2100, and then quantified again using the KAPA Library Quantification kit. Every immunoSEQ 96-well plate was sequenced on a dedicated single-read 150-cycle Illumina NextSeq 550 flow cell. The original pipeline was this. The immunoSEQ output contained only junctional sequences without quality scores, so filtering could not match that applied to full-length reads. To assign V/J genes and CDR3, sequences were annotated against IMGT germline references using PyIR, a Python wrapper for IgBLAST v1.9. Any read was removed if the V/J assignment was weak (E-value above 1e-6), the CDR3 was missing, or the read contained stop codons, out-of-frame junctions, or ambiguous translated residues. V3J clonotypes were defined by identical inferred V gene, J gene, and CDR3 amino acid sequence. The percentage overlap between two repertoires was calculated by dividing the number of shared unique clonotypes by the size of the smaller repertoire. Repertoire richness was assessed with RTK rarefaction, the Chao1 estimator, and Recon v2.1 estimates of unobserved clonotypes. OLGA was used to compute generation probabilities for all TCRbeta clonotypes that the gDNA method yielded from several donors. This immuneACCESS table, as held by TCRdb, lists in-frame sequences with V and J called but not all clones. Of the missing ones, under half trace to an unresolved V gene in checked studies; the others have no known cause. For V, J and clone size, that table is used; D and trimming come from the DNA. The sample table lists around 990,000 clones, approximately 80% of them with a count of one. Together, the top ten hold more than 0.85% of the sample.

Rearrangement joined TRBV27 to TRBJ2-7, with a weak D call of TRBD2 (5 bases match). The sequence was collected from a man aged 18 to 29 in good health. Some clones in this sample may be carry-over from other donors' samples. Source material: memory CD4+ T cells from PBMCs. The sample's cell subset or site label, in plain terms: CD45RA-negative fraction. The CDR3 protein sequence reads: CASSPRRAVNEQYF. The DNA is as follows: TGTGCCAGCAGTCCTCGGAGAGCGGTGAACGAGCAGTACTTC.